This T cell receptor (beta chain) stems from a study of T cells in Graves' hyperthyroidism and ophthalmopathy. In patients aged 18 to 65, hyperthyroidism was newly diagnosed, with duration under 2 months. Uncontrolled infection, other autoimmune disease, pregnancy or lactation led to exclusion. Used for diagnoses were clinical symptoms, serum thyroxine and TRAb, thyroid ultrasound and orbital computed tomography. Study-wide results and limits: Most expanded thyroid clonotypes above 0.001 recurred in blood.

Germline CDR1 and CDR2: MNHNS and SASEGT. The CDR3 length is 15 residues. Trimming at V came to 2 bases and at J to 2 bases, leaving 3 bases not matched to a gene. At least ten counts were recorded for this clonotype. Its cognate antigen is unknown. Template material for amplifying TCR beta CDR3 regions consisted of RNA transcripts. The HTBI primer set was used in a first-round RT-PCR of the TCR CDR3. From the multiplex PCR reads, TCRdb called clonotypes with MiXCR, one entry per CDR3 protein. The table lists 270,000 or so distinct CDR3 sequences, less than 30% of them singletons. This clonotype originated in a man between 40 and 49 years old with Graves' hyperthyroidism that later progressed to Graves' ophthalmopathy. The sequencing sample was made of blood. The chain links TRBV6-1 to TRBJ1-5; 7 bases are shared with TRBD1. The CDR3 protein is CASSEQGVGNQPQHF. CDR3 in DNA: TGTGCCAGCAGTGAACAGGGGGTAGGCAATCAGCCCCAGCATTTT.